Below, 26 T cell receptor beta chains from the same sample are listed, as sequenced in a study of blood T cells in healthy people across ages. Primers used in a second PCR of roughly 6 to 12 cycles were a sample-barcoded 5' primer and a J-beta primer mix. TCRdb redid the calling of the 5' RACE reads with MiXCR, one entry per CDR3 protein. The sample has around 1,000,000 distinct CDR3 sequences; 20% to 25% are singletons. These data were likewise used in another study, on T cells of mothers and their children.

What was sequenced was blood. The source is a girl under 10 years old in good health.

This clonotype was seen a few times. The chain combines TRBV12-3 or TRBV12-4 with TRBJ2-7; no clear D gene. The DNA matches TRBJ2-1 better at its end, which makes the J call doubtful. CDR3 length equals 11 residues. The CDR3: CASAPYNEQFF. Here the CDR3 DNA reads TGTGCCAGCGCGCCCTACAATGAGCAGTTCTTC.

This clonotype has only a few counts. Here the CDR3 DNA reads TGTGCCAGCAGTTTTTCAGGCCGAGGGTCCACCGGGGAGCTGTTTTTT. Protein sequence: CASSFSGRGSTGELFF. The V gene is TRBV12-3 or TRBV12-4, the J gene TRBJ2-2; possibly TRBD2 for D (5 bases). This CDR3 has 16 amino acids. The ends were cut back, 3 bases at V and 4 bases at J, with 15 bases in the middle.

This clonotype was counted between two and nine times. The rearrangement uses TRBV6-2 or TRBV6-3 and TRBJ2-5; D unresolved. Trimming removed 6 bases from V and 9 bases from J, with 26 bases in between. The CDR3 runs to 16 residues. CDR1 MNHEY and CDR2 SVGEGT come from the germline V gene. The CDR3 sequence is CASSNLTPGPREAQYF. DNA for the CDR3: TGTGCCAGCAGCAACTTGACTCCCGGACCAAGAGAAGCCCAGTACTTC.

The genes are TRBV27 and TRBJ2-7, with D possibly TRBD2 on 6 matching bases. The CDR3 is 14 amino acids. The germline V and J ends were trimmed by 3 bases and 4 bases, with 13 bases remaining between them. CDR1 MNHEY and CDR2 SMNVEV come from the germline V gene (reference sequence). The CDR3 protein is CASSFTGRGYEQYF. DNA for the CDR3: TGTGCCAGCAGTTTCACGGGACGGGGGTACGAGCAGTACTTC.

This clonotype turned up a few times. At one of its ends the junction is not consistent with the germline gene, which may arise from a read error. The rearrangement links TRBV7-2 to TRBJ2-7; D perhaps matches TRBD1 (6 bases). In germline, CDR1 is SGHTA, CDR2 FQGNSA. CDR3 length equals 13 residues. CDR3 nucleotides: TGTGCCAGCAGCTCCCGACCCAGGGGCGAGCAGTGCTTC. Protein sequence: CASSSRPRGEQCF.

The gene calls are TRBV29-1 and TRBJ2-2; perhaps TRBD2 as D (5 bases). Trimming left V 3 bases short and J 4 bases short, with 15 bases between. This CDR3 region has 15 residues. Germline V gene sequence: CDR1 SQVTM, CDR2 ANQGSEA. This CDR3 is CSVDTGQTITGELFF. In nucleotides, the CDR3 is TGCAGCGTTGATACTGGTCAGACTATCACCGGGGAGCTGTTTTTT.

The chain uses TRBV4-3 and TRBJ2-3; 9 bases are shared with TRBD2. Germline V lookup: CDR1 LGHNA, CDR2 YSLEER. With 1 base clipped from V and 4 bases from J, the junction kept 6 bases outside the gene matches. This CDR3 region has 16 residues. This chain's CDR3 is CASSQGSGGRADTQYF. CDR3 nucleotides: TGCGCCAGCAGCCAAGGGAGCGGGGGGAGAGCAGATACGCAGTATTTT.

This clonotype occurred a few times. The chain recombines TRBV6-5 with TRBJ2-5; D is perhaps TRBD1 or TRBD2 (6 bases each). Matching the DNA end better, TRBJ2-1 makes the J call doubtful. CDR3 length: 12 amino acids. Germline CDR1 reads MNHEY; CDR2 reads SVGAGI. CDR3 region: CASSIGGGEQFF. Here the CDR3 DNA reads TGTGCCAGCAGTATCGGGGGCGGTGAGCAGTTCTTC.

J is TRBJ2-1 and V is TRBV6-4; no firm D call. The CDR3 has 15 residues. V was trimmed by 7 bases and J by 7 bases, leaving 20 bases between them. Germline V gene lookup returns CDR1 MRHNA and CDR2 SNTAGT. The CDR3 sequence: CASIDGPSGGNEQFF. CDR3 bases: TGTGCCAGCATTGATGGGCCTTCCGGTGGTAATGAGCAGTTCTTC.

This clonotype showed up many times. The chain uses TRBV18 and TRBJ2-3; no firm D call. Looked up from germline, CDR1 is KGHSH and CDR2 is LQKENI. The CDR3 spans 13 residues. V lost 3 bases to trimming and J lost 0 bases, with 4 bases between them. CDR3 amino acids: CASSPSSTDTQYF. The CDR3 DNA follows: TGTGCCAGCTCACCCTCTAGCACAGATACGCAGTATTTT.

The chain combines TRBV7-2 with TRBJ1-3; D gene unclear. This CDR3 is built from 13 residues. Trimming took 6 bases from V and 0 from J, leaving 6 bases between them. Germline CDR1 and CDR2: SGHTA and FQGNSA. Here the CDR3 reads CASRPFSGNTIYF. CDR3 in DNA: TGTGCCAGCAGACCATTCTCTGGAAACACCATATATTTT.

This clonotype turned up a few times. The rearrangement joins TRBV29-1 to TRBJ2-6; D unresolved. V was cut by 5 bases and J by 2 bases, with 4 bases left in between. This CDR3 has 12 amino acids. The V gene's germline CDR1 is SQVTM and CDR2 ANQGSEA. The CDR3 reads CSVQTGANVLTF. The CDR3 coding sequence is TGCAGCGTTCAAACTGGGGCCAACGTCCTGACTTTC.

This clonotype was seen a handful of times. This chain uses TRBV7-9 with TRBJ2-5; 8 nucleotides align to TRBD2. The junction had 14 bases not matched to a gene; V was cut back by 1 base and J by 1 base. This CDR3 region has 19 residues. CDR1 is SEHNR and CDR2 is FQNEAQ in the germline V gene (reference sequence). CDR3 bases: TGTGCCAGCAGCTTAGTAGCCTGGGGGGTAGCGGGGTCCCAAGAGACCCAGTACTTC. Its translation is CASSLVAWGVAGSQETQYF.

The chain combines TRBV7-9 with TRBJ2-5; a weak D match, TRBD2 (7 bases). Trimming pared 2 bases from V and 3 bases from J, leaving 16 bases between. CDR1 and CDR2 (germline): SEHNR, FQNEAQ (reference sequence). CDR3 length: 16 residues. The CDR3, as DNA: TGTGCCAGCAGCTTAATGCGGGGGCTCGGTAAAGAGACCCAGTACTTC. Its protein is CASSLMRGLGKETQYF.

Ten or more counts support this clonotype. The chain joins TRBV28 to TRBJ1-4, with TRBD1 identical over 7 bases. The CDR3 spans 14 residues. V shed 6 bases and J 8 bases; nucleotides not matched to a gene: 9. Germline CDR1 and CDR2: MDHEN and SYDVKM. In DNA form, the CDR3 reads TGTGCCAGCAGCCAACAGGGGCTCGGGGAAAAACTGTTTTTT. Translation: CASSQQGLGEKLFF.

V is TRBV29-1 and J is TRBJ1-1; 7 positions match TRBD1. Germline V gene data show CDR1 as SQVTM and CDR2 as ANQGSEA. This CDR3 comprises 14 residues. V lost 2 bases to trimming and J lost 5 bases; unmatched junction nucleotides: 8. The CDR3 DNA reads as TGCAGCGTTGAACAGACAGGGAGGCGAACTGAAGCTTTCTTT. Amino acid sequence: CSVEQTGRRTEAFF.

This clonotype has just a few counts. The V call is TRBV7-2, the J call TRBJ2-7, with D possibly matching TRBD2 (6 bases). The germline CDR1 and CDR2 sequences are SGHTA and FQGNSA. V was trimmed by 4 bases and J by 5 bases, leaving 9 bases between them. This CDR3 spans 12 amino acids. CDR3 DNA: TGTGCCAGCAGCTCCCAGCGGGACGAGCAGTACTTC. Encoded protein: CASSSQRDEQYF.

The chain uses TRBV12-3 or TRBV12-4 and TRBJ2-5; 11 bases fit TRBD1. This CDR3 is 14 amino acids long. V gave up 7 bases and J gave up 4 bases; unmatched junction bases: 5. The DNA of the CDR3 is TGTGCCAGCATCCCCGGGACAGGGGGAGAGACCCAGTACTTC. This encodes CASIPGTGGETQYF.

This rearrangement joins TRBV7-2 to TRBJ2-7; D is perhaps TRBD1 (6 bases). Trimming left V 4 bases short and J 3 bases short, with 16 bases between. The CDR3 covers 15 residues. The germline V gene has CDR1 SGHTA and CDR2 FQGNSA. CDR3 sequence reads: CASSSDSGRYYEQYF. Written as DNA, the CDR3 is TGTGCCAGCAGCTCGGACAGTGGAAGGTACTACGAGCAGTACTTC.

This clonotype was seen a handful of times. The chain joins TRBV20-1 to TRBJ2-7; D call uncertain. The CDR3 sequence is 15 residues long. Trimming left V 0 bases short and J 0 bases short, with 12 bases between. Per the germline V gene, CDR1 is DFQATT and CDR2 is SNEGSKA (reference sequence). DNA of the CDR3: TGCAGTGCTAGAGACGTGCTCCGAAGCTCCTACGAGCAGTACTTC. The encoded protein is CSARDVLRSSYEQYF.

This chain joins TRBV5-1 and TRBJ2-5; 7 bases align to TRBD2. The V gene's germline CDR1 is SGHRS and CDR2 YFSETQ. The CDR3 loop spans 15 amino acids. V was pared by 1 base and J by 1 base, with 4 bases of the junction left unmatched. Written as DNA, the CDR3 is TGCGCCAGCAGCTTGTGGGGGACTATCCAAGAGACCCAGTACTTC. Amino acids: CASSLWGTIQETQYF.

This clonotype has just a few counts. The rearrangement uses TRBV11-2 and TRBJ2-5, with D possibly being TRBD2 (6 bases). The J call may be faulty, since TRBJ2-1 better matches the DNA end. This CDR3 spans 15 amino acids. Germline CDR1 is SGHAT and CDR2 is FQNNGV. CDR3 sequence reads: CASRHPNRGNNEQFF. The CDR3 nucleotides are TGTGCCAGCAGACACCCTAACCGGGGGAACAATGAGCAGTTCTTC.

This clonotype was counted between two and nine times. This chain joins TRBV5-5 and TRBJ1-5; D gene unclear. Trimming pared 0 bases from V and 7 bases from J, leaving 11 bases between. In germline, CDR1 is SGHKS, CDR2 YYEKEE (reference sequence). There are 14 residues in the CDR3. CDR3 sequence: CASSLDVQGQPQHF. CDR3 sequence (DNA): TGTGCCAGCAGCTTGGACGTTCAAGGCCAGCCCCAGCATTTT.

The chain is built from TRBV20-1 and TRBJ1-6; D call uncertain. The germline V gene has CDR1 DFQATT and CDR2 SNEGSKA (reference sequence). The CDR3 sequence is 13 residues long. Trimming took off 6 bases at V and 7 bases at J, with 13 bases between the two ends. CDR3 in amino acids: CSARLGTNSPLHF. CDR3 DNA sequence: TGCAGTGCGAGACTGGGCACCAATTCACCCCTCCACTTT.

This chain uses TRBV4-1 with TRBJ1-2; D is unresolved. Trimming stripped 0 bases from V and 2 bases from J, with 13 bases between. The CDR3 is 16 residues long. Per germline, CDR1 MGHRA and CDR2 YSYEKL. CDR3 region: CASSQDQTDLNYGYTF. The CDR3 DNA sequence: TGCGCCAGCAGCCAAGATCAAACAGACTTAAACTATGGCTACACCTTC.

This clonotype was seen more than once but under ten times. The germline gene is not matched at one end of the junction; a read error may be the cause. This chain connects TRBV27 to TRBJ2-6; D unclear. Germline CDR1 is MNHEY and CDR2 is SMNVEV (reference sequence). This CDR3 has 13 residues. Here the CDR3 DNA reads TGTGCCAGCAGTTTTTCTGGGACCAACGTCCTGACTTTC. This encodes CASSFSGTNVLTF.